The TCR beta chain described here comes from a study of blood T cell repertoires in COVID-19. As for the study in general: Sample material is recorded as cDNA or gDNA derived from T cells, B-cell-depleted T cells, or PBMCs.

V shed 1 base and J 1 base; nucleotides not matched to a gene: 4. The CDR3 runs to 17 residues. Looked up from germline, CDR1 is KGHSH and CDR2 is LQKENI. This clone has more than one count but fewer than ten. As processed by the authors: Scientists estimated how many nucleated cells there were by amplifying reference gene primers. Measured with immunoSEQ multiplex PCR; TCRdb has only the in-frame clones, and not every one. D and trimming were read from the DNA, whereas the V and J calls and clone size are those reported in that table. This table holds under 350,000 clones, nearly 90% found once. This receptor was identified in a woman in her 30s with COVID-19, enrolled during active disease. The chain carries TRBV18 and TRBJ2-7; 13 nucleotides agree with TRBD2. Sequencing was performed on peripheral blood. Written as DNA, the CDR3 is TGTGCCAGCTCACCACTTGGACTAGCGGGGGCTTCCTACGAGCAGTACTTC. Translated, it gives CASSPLGLAGASYEQYF.